This T cell receptor (beta chain) was identified in a study of blood T cell repertoires in COVID-19. Trimming cost V 4 bases and J 9 bases; bases outside gene matches: 6. Germline V gene data show CDR1 as SGHDN and CDR2 as FVKESK. This CDR3 is 16 amino acids long. Data came from immunoSEQ multiplex PCR; TCRdb stores just in-frame clones and leaves some out. The data contain roughly 250,000 clones, about 89% of them singletons. The sequence derives from a woman younger than 30 who had recovered from COVID-19. V usage is TRBV14 and J usage is TRBJ2-1; 16 positions match TRBD2. The sample taken for sequencing was PBMCs or T cells enriched from blood (not recorded which). This CDR3 is CASSPGTSGRAGEQFF. In DNA, the CDR3 is TGTGCCAGCAGCCCCGGGACTAGCGGGAGGGCTGGTGAGCAGTTCTTC.